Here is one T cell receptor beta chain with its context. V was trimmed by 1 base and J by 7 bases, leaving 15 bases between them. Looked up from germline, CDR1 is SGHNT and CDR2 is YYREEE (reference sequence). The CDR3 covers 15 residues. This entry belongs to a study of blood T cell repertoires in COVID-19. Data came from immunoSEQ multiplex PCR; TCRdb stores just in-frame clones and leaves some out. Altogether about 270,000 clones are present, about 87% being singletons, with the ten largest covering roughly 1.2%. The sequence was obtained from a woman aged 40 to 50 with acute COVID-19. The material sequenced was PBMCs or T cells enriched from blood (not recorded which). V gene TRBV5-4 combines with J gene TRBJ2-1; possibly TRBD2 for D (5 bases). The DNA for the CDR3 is TGTGCCAGCAGCTTGTCCACGGGCCGGGGAAATGAGCAGTTCTTC. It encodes CASSLSTGRGNEQFF.